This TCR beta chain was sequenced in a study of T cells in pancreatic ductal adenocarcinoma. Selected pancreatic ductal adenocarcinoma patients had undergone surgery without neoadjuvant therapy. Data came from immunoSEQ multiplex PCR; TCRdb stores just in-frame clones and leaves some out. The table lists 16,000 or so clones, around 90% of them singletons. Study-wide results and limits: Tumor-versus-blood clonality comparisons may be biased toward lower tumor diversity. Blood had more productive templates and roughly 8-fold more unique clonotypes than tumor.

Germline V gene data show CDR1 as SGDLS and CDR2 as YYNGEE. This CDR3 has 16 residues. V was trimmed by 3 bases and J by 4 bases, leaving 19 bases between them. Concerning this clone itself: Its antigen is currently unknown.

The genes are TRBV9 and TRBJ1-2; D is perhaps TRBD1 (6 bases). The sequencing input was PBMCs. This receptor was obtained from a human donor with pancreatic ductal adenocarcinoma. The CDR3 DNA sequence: TGTGCCAGCAGCGAGGAAGCAGGGGCTTTGGGCTATGGCTACACCTTC. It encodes CASSEEAGALGYGYTF.